The rows below give T cell receptor beta chains drawn from one sample of a study of technical replicates of blood from a handful of donors. The repertoire was sequenced with immunoSEQ multiplex PCR; TCRdb's copy has only in-frame clones and lacks some. The data hold some 13,000 clones, with 85% to 95% observed a single time. The material sequenced was PBMCs. All receptors derive from a human donor in good health. Both conserved end residues are part of each CDR3. The D gene is left open where the match is weak. Rows may omit the clone size; those that give it use once, few, many or a size class.

j_call clone_size d_call v_call cdr3_length cdr3_nt cdr3_aa
TRBJ2-1 NA TRBD2 TRBV2 16 TGTGCCAGCAGTTCTACCGGGACTAGCGGGAGCAATGAGCAGTTCTTC CASSSTGTSGSNEQFF
TRBJ2-3 NA TRBD2 TRBV4-2 16 TGTGCCAGCAGCCAAGATCTGAGCGGGAGACCAGATACGCAGTATTTT CASSQDLSGRPDTQYF
TRBJ2-1 NA TRBD1 TRBV2 13 TGTGCCAGCAGTGAGGGGACAGACAATGAGCAGTTCTTC CASSEGTDNEQFF
TRBJ2-7 NA NA TRBV7-3 14 TGTGCCAGCAGCAATCCGCCGGGAGACTACGAGCAGTACTTC CASSNPPGDYEQYF
TRBJ2-1 NA NA TRBV4-2 16 TGTGCCAGCAGCCAAGATCTTGTCAAAACTACCGGTGAGCAGTTCTTC CASSQDLVKTTGEQFF
TRBJ1-1 once NA TRBV2 12 TGTGCCAGGAGCCGGGATAACACTGAAGCTTTCTTT CARSRDNTEAFF
TRBJ1-5 NA NA TRBV19 14 TGTGCCAGTAGTACCAGGGGCGACAATCAGCCCCAGCATTTT CASSTRGDNQPQHF
TRBJ1-5 NA TRBD1 TRBV18 15 TGTGCCAGCTCACTCCAGGGGGCCCCCAATCAGCCCCAGCATTTT CASSLQGAPNQPQHF
TRBJ2-4 NA TRBD1 TRBV7-2 14 TGTGCCAGCAGCTTATTTTCAGGGGGAAGCATTCAGTACTTC CASSLFSGGSIQYF
TRBJ2-6 NA NA TRBV5-1 14 TGCGCCAGCAGCTCAGGGGAAGGGGCCAACGTCCTGACTTTC CASSSGEGANVLTF
TRBJ2-3 NA NA TRBV29-1 14 TGCAGCGTTCTTCGGGGGACTAGCACAGATACGCAGTATTTT CSVLRGTSTDTQYF
TRBJ2-3 NA TRBD2 TRBV7-6 16 TGTGCCAGCAGCGGATCCGGGACTAGCGGGAGAGATACGCAGTATTTT CASSGSGTSGRDTQYF
TRBJ2-1 NA NA TRBV27 15 TGTGCCAGCAGCCCCGGGACTCAAGGAGCCAATGAGCAGTTCTTC CASSPGTQGANEQFF
TRBJ1-1 few NA TRBV30 13 TGTGCCTGGACTTTTGGGACACCGGGACGGGCTTTCTTT CAWTFGTPGRAFF
TRBJ2-5 NA NA TRBV9 15 TGTGCCAGCAGCGTCGGAGGAGGAAACTCAGAGACCCAGTACTTC CASSVGGGNSETQYF
TRBJ2-7 NA NA TRBV5-1 12 TGCGCCAGCAGGGACTCGAACTACGAGCAGTACTTC CASRDSNYEQYF
TRBJ2-1 NA TRBD2 TRBV29-1 14 TGCAGCGTCAGACTAGCGGGGGAGGCCGATGAGCAGTTCTTC CSVRLAGEADEQFF
TRBJ1-5 NA NA TRBV7-6 13 TGTGCCAGCAGCTTCGGGGGAGATCAGCCCCAGCATTTT CASSFGGDQPQHF
TRBJ2-1 NA NA TRBV6-1 12 TGTGCCAGCATCGCAGGGTACGGGGAGCAGTTCTTC CASIAGYGEQFF
TRBJ2-2 NA TRBD1 TRBV11-3 12 TGTGCCAGTAAGGGACAGACCGGGGAGCTGTTTTTT CASKGQTGELFF
TRBJ2-5 NA NA TRBV7-2 14 TGTGCCAGCAGCTTAGGGACACACCAAGAGACCCAGTACTTC CASSLGTHQETQYF
TRBJ2-2 NA TRBD2 TRBV6-1 14 TGTGCCAGCAGAGCTAGCGGGAGGGGCGGGGAGCTGTTTTTT CASRASGRGGELFF
TRBJ2-1 NA NA TRBV2 15 TGTGCCAGCAGTGAAGGGAGGGGGGGGATTGATGAGCAGTTCTTC CASSEGRGGIDEQFF
TRBJ2-2 NA TRBD2 TRBV7-6 16 TGTGCCAGCGGAAGAGGGACTAGCGGGCCCACCGGGGAGCTGTTTTTT CASGRGTSGPTGELFF
TRBJ2-1 NA TRBD2 TRBV30 14 TGTGCCTGGAGTGCAGGCCTAGCGGGACCCGGGCAGTTCTTC CAWSAGLAGPGQFF
TRBJ1-1 NA TRBD1 TRBV19 13 TGTGCCAGTGCGACAGGGCAAATCCGTGGGGCTTTCTTT CASATGQIRGAFF
TRBJ1-4 NA TRBD1 TRBV28 16 TGTGCCAGCAGTTTACCAGGGACAGGGGTCGGTGAAAAACTGTTTTTT CASSLPGTGVGEKLFF
TRBJ2-4 NA TRBD1 TRBV7-3 15 TGTGCCAGCAGCTTAGGGGTAGGGGGCCAAAACATTCAGTACTTC CASSLGVGGQNIQYF
TRBJ2-3 NA NA TRBV29-1 13 TGCAGCGCGGGACACGGCGGCACAGATACGCAGTATTTT CSAGHGGTDTQYF
TRBJ2-1 NA TRBD2 TRBV6-5 15 TGTGCCAGCAAGCGGGAGTGGGGGTCCTACAATGAGCAGTTCTTC CASKREWGSYNEQFF
TRBJ2-7 once TRBD2 TRBV27 15 TGTGCCAGCAGTCCGGGACTAGCGGGTCCTACCGAGCAGTACTTC CASSPGLAGPTEQYF
TRBJ1-2 NA NA TRBV25-1 13 TGTGCCAGCAGTAAGACAGAAAGAAATGGCTACACCTTC CASSKTERNGYTF
TRBJ2-3 NA NA TRBV5-1 17 TGCGCCAGCAAAGACCGGAATATTCGGACTAGCACAGATACGCAGTATTTT CASKDRNIRTSTDTQYF
TRBJ2-1 NA TRBD2 TRBV7-9 14 TGTGCCAGCAGCTCCCTAGCGGTCCAGGGAGAGCAGTTCTTC CASSSLAVQGEQFF
TRBJ1-5 NA NA TRBV5-1 13 TGCGCCAGCAGCTTGGAGCTAGATCAGCCCCAGCATTTT CASSLELDQPQHF
TRBJ2-2 NA TRBD2 TRBV18 16 TGTGCCAGCTCACCACCGGCCAGCGGGGTGGCTGGGGAGCTGTTTTTT CASSPPASGVAGELFF
TRBJ2-3 NA NA TRBV6-1 11 TGTGCCAGCAGAACGGCGGGTACGCAGTATTTT CASRTAGTQYF
TRBJ2-2 NA TRBD1 TRBV7-3 18 TGTGCCAGCAGCTTACTCCGGGGACAGGGGGCGAGCACCGGGGAGCTGTTTTTT CASSLLRGQGASTGELFF
TRBJ2-2 NA NA TRBV4-2 17 TGTGCCAGCAGCCAAGGTGCGGCAGGGAAGAACACCGGGGAGCTGTTTTTT CASSQGAAGKNTGELFF
TRBJ2-7 NA TRBD2 TRBV5-5 12 TGTGCCAGCAGGAGGACTAGCTACGAGCAGTACTTC CASRRTSYEQYF
TRBJ2-1 NA NA TRBV11-2 13 TGTGCCAGCAGCGCCACAGGGTTTGGTGAGCAGTTCTTC CASSATGFGEQFF
TRBJ2-4 NA TRBD1 TRBV27 13 TGTGCCAGCAGGGAGGACAGGCGGGACATTCAGTACTTC CASREDRRDIQYF
TRBJ2-3 NA TRBD2 TRBV30 15 TGTGCCTGGTCTTCGGGACTAGCGCCGACAGATACGCAGTATTTT CAWSSGLAPTDTQYF
TRBJ2-2 NA TRBD2 TRBV7-2 13 TGTGCCAGCAGCCCCTGGGGGGGAGGGGAGCTGTTTTTT CASSPWGGGELFF
TRBJ1-2 NA NA TRBV30 13 TGTGCCTGGACCGACGGGAATTACTATGGCTACACCTTC CAWTDGNYYGYTF
TRBJ2-5 NA TRBD1 TRBV6-1 14 TGTGCCAGCAGTCGGACAGGGGGTTTGGAGACCCAGTACTTC CASSRTGGLETQYF
TRBJ2-4 NA NA TRBV30 12 TGTGCCTGGAGTCACAGCCAAAACATTCAGTACTTC CAWSHSQNIQYF